This T cell receptor beta chain was profiled in a study of cytomegalovirus exposure and HLA in healthy donors (dated by TCRdb to 2015 to 2018). Describing the broader study: In an earlier analysis of approximately 640 of the donors, around 290 Gb of sequence data and about 110 million unique TCR beta sequences from about 179 million T cells were reported. Roughly 300 gigabases of sequencing data and 70 million to 95 million unique TCR sequences made up an early release that covered roughly 670 HLA-typed donors. Among the roughly 400 genotyped donors, around 81% belonged to the genetic ancestry cluster associated with self-reported Caucasian donors. The aim of the study was to test whether cataloging public T cell receptors could identify signatures of past pathogen exposure. The study profiled the T cell repertoires of under 850 subjects by immunosequencing and related them to cytomegalovirus serostatus. A separate validation cohort of roughly 120 different subjects was used in addition to the roughly 720-subject first cohort. High-throughput TCR immunosequencing, statistical association of individual TCRs with disease status, and machine learning were combined to predict cytomegalovirus infection status. In a later analysis, previously published TCR beta repertoires from about 640 donors were re-analyzed and high-resolution HLA genotyping was added so that TCR occurrence patterns could be studied. In the later analysis, no new phenotypic data were used to find candidate immune exposures; instead, reliance was placed on TCR beta sequences and their occurrence across donors. In an earlier analysis of 587 of the donors, high-throughput TCR beta sequencing was used to judge whether each TCR beta V gene segment behaved as functional or pseudogenic. Alongside the repertoire data, information on donor age, sex, ethnicity and CMV serostatus was compiled. A later genetic analysis took genome-wide SNP genotypes for about 55% of the 666 donors and used that subset as a discovery cohort. Every discovery cohort repertoire had been produced on one sequencing platform. Class I and class II HLA loci were covered by the typing at four-digit resolution. The number of donors typed differed by locus, with about 629-640 for A, B, C, DRB1 and DQB1, roughly 520 for DQA1, approximately 570 for DPA1, and 472 for DPB1. About five DR-DQ haplotypes were handled as single units for association and clustering, since linkage in the cohort was strong. Among 398 genotyped donors of the cohort, an average of about 240,000 unique TCR beta nucleotide sequences were sequenced per donor, roughly 20% of them non-productive. Points the paper makes about the study in general: A further reported finding was that TCR beta sequences accurately predicted the HLA-A and HLA-B alleles for most subjects in the first cohort. Most TCR sequences were seen in very few donors, while some public TCRs were found in many individuals. According to the authors, the approach could potentially be generalized to other disease states and immunological phenotypes. According to a later analysis, most CMV-associated TCR beta chains appeared to be HLA-restricted, and the HLA associations seemed to be driven largely by CMV exposure. In a later analysis, TCR association rates were found to vary across HLA loci, with the most associated TCRs seen for DRB1 alleles and the fewest for HLA-C alleles. An earlier analysis of roughly 570 of the donors showed that most TCR beta V segments appeared in productive rearrangements either about 87% or about 30% of the time, which broadly matched IMGT annotations. Compared with equally common non-associated chains, HLA-associated TCR beta chains in a later analysis were more clonally expanded and had lower generation probabilities. Immune exposure information for the cohort was limited to CMV serostatus. In vitro tests confirmed that three of the cytomegalovirus-associated TCR beta chains recognize cytomegalovirus antigens. According to a later analysis, parvovirus B19, influenza, CMV and Epstein-Barr virus appeared linked to several top co-occurrence clusters. Strong co-occurrence of HLA alleles, especially DR and DQ, made assigning TCR associations to individual alleles difficult. Correlated functional status among segregating V segments might reflect linkage disequilibrium, but an unknown experimental factor could not be ruled out. Specific HLA alleles were associated with 16,951 TCR beta sequences at a false discovery rate of 0.05 in a later analysis. Because the 87-base-pair reads could not distinguish some IMGT-functional V segments, including TRBV6-2 and TRBV6-3, those segments were excluded. In both the original and validation cohorts, the classifier was reported to diagnose cytomegalovirus status with high specificity and sensitivity. A cluster of highly shared sequence variants was judged likely to represent a technical artifact of the sequencing pipeline. Sequencing depth was assumed to be roughly uniform across donors in the presence/absence analyses, though that assumption may not hold. Because counts were too low, some 17 rarely observed V segments, including chromosome 9 orphons, were excluded from the earlier analysis of under 650 of the donors. HLA typing was unavailable for some donors at each locus, so association tests used only the typed subset. A later genetic analysis associated a missense DCLRE1C variant with V-gene and J-gene trimming of TCR beta chains, and an independent cohort replicated the association. In the study, 150 to 200 TCR beta chains were listed as associated with cytomegalovirus. In a later genetic analysis, fewer N-insertions in productive TCRs were reported among donors in an Asian-associated ancestry cluster than the approximately 670-donor mean. Only TCR beta chains were sequenced in this cohort, and the absence of alpha or paired-chain data limited detectable features.

Between the V and J ends, shortened by 4 bases and 2 bases respectively, the junction contains 12 bases. CDR1 MGHDK and CDR2 SYGVNS were looked up in the germline V gene. Measured from the cysteine to the phenylalanine, the CDR3 is 15 residues long. The CDR3 DNA has 45 bases and is translated from base 1. In total, 500 to 700 healthy bone marrow donors made up the cohort. At the time of sampling, every cohort member was nominally healthy, though immune exposures that went unrecorded were likely present. The donor was CMV seronegative and was included in the group of a few hundred seronegative cohort members. Each donor provided a peripheral blood sample, and peripheral blood mononuclear cells were used for TCR beta sequencing. Genomic DNA extraction from the blood cell samples was performed with the Qiagen DNeasy Blood Extraction Kit. Regarding this clone: It has no known antigen specificity. Per-base qualities were not stored, and no clone one base away is much larger.

Receptors were amplified or captured by the immunoSEQ multiplex PCR assay. A mixture of 60 forward primers for TCR Vbeta segments and 13 reverse primers for TCR Jbeta segments was used in the multiplex PCR. Amplification of the CDR3 region of rearranged TCR beta genes was performed with a multiplex PCR assay on genomic DNA. On the Illumina HiSeq System, the amplified TCR beta libraries were sequenced as 87-base-pair reads. The paper's data handling went like this. In a later analysis, tens of millions of unique TCR beta chains were counted across the approximately 670 repertoires, and approximately 11 million of these chains were shared by at least two donors. To remove PCR and sequencing errors, raw reads were error-corrected and collapsed into unique sequences using a nearest-neighbor algorithm that merged closely related sequences. CDR3 sequences were aligned to IMGT reference sequences to assign V, D and J gene segments. For a sequence to be retained, a match of at least six nucleotides to both a V gene segment and a J gene segment was required. A rearrangement was called productive if the CDR3 had no stop codons and remained in frame with V and J, and every other rearrangement was called non-productive. CDR3 was defined by IMGT convention, running from the second conserved V-encoded cysteine to the conserved J-encoded phenylalanine. The earlier analysis of 587 of the donors excluded any sequence lacking an unambiguous match to a single V gene segment. An earlier analysis of fewer than 750 of the donors classified V segments as functional when productive rearrangements were above 56.7% and as segregating when the standard deviation between donors was above 5%. To diagnose cytomegalovirus status from the catalog of TCR beta chain sequences, a statistical classification framework was built. V and J gene assignment, in a later analysis, came from comparing TCR nucleotide sequences with IMGT/GENE-DB human TR gene sequences. In a later analysis, CDR3 sequences and most-parsimonious VDJ recombination scenarios were assigned using the TCRdist pipeline. In a later analysis, each TCR beta chain was defined by its CDR3 amino acid sequence together with its V-gene family, and reads lacking a unique V-gene family were excluded. A later analysis removed several hundred highly shared, low-generation-probability nucleotide sequences to deal with suspected cross-contamination and a sequencing artifact. A later analysis calculated a clonal expansion index for each public chain from normalized within-repertoire ranks of inferred template counts. A later analysis computed generation probabilities with a VDJ recombination model fitted to out-of-frame rearrangements, and checked the results against IGoR. In a later analysis, hypergeometric tests were used to score TCR-TCR, TCR-HLA and TCR-CMV co-occurrence, with a repertoire-size bias correction applied to TCR pairs. False discovery rates were estimated in a later analysis by permuting HLA or CMV assignments 20 times. A later analysis grouped co-occurring TCRs with DBSCAN, adding TCRdist sequence similarity when clustering within HLA-allele-positive subsets. Co-occurrence clustering excluded repertoires with fewer than 30,000 or more than 120,000 public chains, plus five with anomalous nucleotide sharing. What TCRdb holds here is the immuneACCESS table cut down to in-frame rearrangements. Part of the clones is not present; checked against another copy, under half of the missing clones reflect an unresolved V gene, and the others are unexplained. The DNA was the basis for D and trimming; V, J and clone size are from that table. In all, the sample holds fewer than 200,000 clones, and 75% to 85% of those were seen once. Together, the top ten hold 0.6% to 0.9% of the sample.

The sequence came from a female donor in good health and CMV-seronegative. The V and J genes are TRBV25-1 and TRBJ2-1; the best D guess is TRBD1, with 6 bases matching. Material for sequencing was PBMCs. The DNA sequence reads TGTGCCAGCAGTGCCGACAGGAGGACCTACAATGAGCAGTTCTTC. It encodes CASSADRRTYNEQFF.